A single sample gave rise to the 26 T cell receptor beta chains below, sequenced in a study of OX40 agonist ivuxolimab in advanced cancers. Method: immunoSEQ multiplex PCR; TCRdb's copy keeps in-frame clones and lacks some. The table lists tens of thousands of clones, about 88% of them singletons. This specimen consisted of CD4+ or CD8+ T cells sorted from blood, obtained in a trial of the OX40 agonist ivuxolimab. These receptors came from an adult with an advanced solid tumor such as melanoma, head and neck, liver or kidney cancer.

This clone was seen repeatedly, ten times or more. This chain connects TRBV9 to TRBJ1-5; D is undetermined. Germline V gene sequence: CDR1 SGDLS, CDR2 YYNGEE. The CDR3 is 20 amino acids. The V and J ends lost 0 bases and 7 bases respectively, with 29 bases between them. The CDR3 nucleotides read TGTGCCAGCAGCGTAGTGACCGAGGTACCCCATCTCCCAGGAGGGCAGCCCCAGCATTTT. This gives the protein CASSVVTEVPHLPGGQPQHF.

The J gene is TRBJ1-5, the V gene TRBV2; no definite D call. Trimming left V 4 bases short and J 3 bases short, with 13 bases between. Germline V gives CDR1 SNHLY, CDR2 FYNNEI. This CDR3 has 15 amino acids. The CDR3 reads CASSVVPGVNQPQHF. The CDR3 nucleotides read TGTGCCAGCAGTGTTGTCCCCGGAGTCAATCAGCCCCAGCATTTT. Full variable domain (rest looked up from reference TRBV2 and TRBJ1-5): EPEVTQTPSHQVTQMGQEVILRCVPISNHLYFYWYRQILGQKVEFLVSFYNNEISEKSEIFDDQFSVERPDGSNFTLKIRSTKLEDSAMYFCASSVVPGVNQPQHFGDGTRLSIL.

This clone was detected a few times. The chain carries TRBV9 and TRBJ2-1; 11 positions agree with TRBD2. This CDR3 has 16 residues. CDR1 is SGDLS and CDR2 is YYNGEE in the germline V gene. The J segment lost 9 bases and the V segment lost 0 bases, leaving 8 bases of the junction unmatched. DNA for the CDR3: TGTGCCAGCAGCGTAGGGAGTAGCGGGGGGGAATTTGAGCAGTTCTTC. It yields the protein CASSVGSSGGEFEQFF.

This chain links TRBV6-6 with TRBJ2-2, with D uncertain. The germline V and J ends were trimmed by 0 bases and 2 bases, with 7 bases remaining between them. The CDR3 runs to 15 residues. Germline V gene sequence: CDR1 MNHNY, CDR2 SVGAGI (reference sequence). The CDR3 region is CASSYSLGNTGELFF. The CDR3, as DNA: TGTGCCAGCAGTTACTCCCTGGGAAACACCGGGGAGCTGTTTTTT.

This chain links TRBV6-5 with TRBJ1-2; D remains unclear. Looked up from germline, CDR1 is MNHEY and CDR2 is SVGAGI. CDR3 length: 13 amino acids. V lost 4 bases, J lost 3 bases, and 9 bases lay in between. The CDR3 region has the DNA TGTGCCAGCAGTTGGTCCGAGGACTATGGCTACACCTTC. The encoded protein is CASSWSEDYGYTF.

The J gene is TRBJ2-7, the V gene TRBV28; 10 nucleotides line up with TRBD1. This CDR3 is 14 amino acids long. V lost 5 bases, J lost 3 bases, and 4 bases stayed unmatched. Germline V CDR1 and CDR2: MDHEN, SYDVKM. The CDR3 sequence is CASSRTGGYYEQYF. The CDR3 region has the DNA TGTGCCAGCAGTAGGACAGGGGGGTACTACGAGCAGTACTTC.

The chain couples TRBV10-2 to TRBJ2-7; TRBD1 aligns across 12 bases. The CDR3 covers 15 residues. The germline V gene has CDR1 WSHSY and CDR2 SAAADI. J lost 1 base, V lost 5 bases, and 3 bases had no gene match. CDR3 nucleotide sequence: TGCGCCAGCAGTTCGGGACAGGGGGCGTCCTACGAGCAGTACTTC. It encodes CASSSGQGASYEQYF.

This sequence joins TRBV14 and TRBJ1-5; D unclear. Per germline, CDR1 SGHDN and CDR2 FVKESK. The V and J ends lost 1 base and 5 bases respectively, with 6 bases between them. CDR3 length equals 13 residues. The CDR3 bases are TGTGCCAGCAGCCAAGGGAATTATCAGCCCCAGCATTTT. Its protein product is CASSQGNYQPQHF.

The rearrangement links TRBV5-6 to TRBJ2-7; 8 bases are shared with TRBD2. From germline, CDR1 is SGHDT and CDR2 YYEEEE. Trimming cost V 7 bases and J 6 bases; bases outside gene matches: 9. There are 13 residues in the CDR3. Here the CDR3 reads CASSGTRVGEQYF. In DNA, the CDR3 is TGTGCCAGCTCCGGGACTAGAGTCGGCGAGCAGTACTTC.

This clone was counted between two and nine times. The V and J genes are TRBV2 and TRBJ1-1; D remains unclear. Germline V lookup: CDR1 SNHLY, CDR2 FYNNEI. The CDR3 runs 11 residues. Trimming shortened V by 7 bases and J by 8 bases, and 11 bases separated the two germline ends. The CDR3 nucleotides are TGTGCCAGCACCTGGGGTGAGGAAGCTTTCTTT. Translated, it gives CASTWGEEAFF.

The chain combines TRBV28 with TRBJ2-1; maybe TRBD2 (5 bases). Germline CDR1 is MDHEN and CDR2 is SYDVKM. This CDR3 is 17 amino acids long. The ends were cut back, 1 base at V and 0 bases at J, with 13 bases in the middle. CDR3 DNA sequence: TGTGCCAGCAGTTTATTGGTGGGAGTAAGCTCCTACAATGAGCAGTTCTTC. Translation: CASSLLVGVSSYNEQFF.

The rearrangement joins TRBV5-1 to TRBJ2-7; TRBD1 agrees at 7 bases. V gave up 0 bases and J gave up 1 base; unmatched junction bases: 1. CDR3 length: 14 amino acids. The germline V gene encodes CDR1 SGHRS and CDR2 YFSETQ. CDR3 sequence reads: CASSLAGGSYEQYF. CDR3 nucleotide sequence: TGCGCCAGCAGCTTGGCAGGGGGTTCCTACGAGCAGTACTTC.

The gene calls are TRBV2 and TRBJ2-7; TRBD1 aligns across 10 bases. From germline, CDR1 is SNHLY and CDR2 FYNNEI. V shed 8 bases, J shed 3 bases, and the junction held 7 bases outside the gene matches. This CDR3 spans 14 amino acids. As DNA, the CDR3 is TGTGCCAGCTTCGACCGGACAGGGGGCTACGAGCAGTACTTC. Translating it yields CASFDRTGGYEQYF.

The chain combines TRBV5-5 with TRBJ1-1, with a tentative D call TRBD1 (6 bases). V lost 1 base and J 3 bases, leaving 10 bases between the germline ends. This CDR3 spans 14 amino acids. Germline loops: CDR1 SGHKS, CDR2 YYEKEE (reference sequence). CDR3 DNA sequence: TGTGCCAGCAGCTTGACAGGGTGGTACACTGAAGCTTTCTTT. Its translation: CASSLTGWYTEAFF.

The J gene is TRBJ1-1, the V gene TRBV19, with 8 bases fitting TRBD1. From germline, CDR1 is LNHDA and CDR2 SQIVND (reference sequence). V was clipped by 1 base and J by 1 base; unmatched bases: 5. The CDR3 is 16 residues long. Here the CDR3 reads CASSIVEGTGNTEAFF. The CDR3 region has the DNA TGTGCCAGTAGTATAGTGGAAGGGACAGGGAACACTGAAGCTTTCTTT.

Written as DNA, the CDR3 is TGCGCCAGCAGCCGGGACAGCGCGAACACCGGGGAGCTGTTTTTT. Its translation: CASSRDSANTGELFF. The chain joins TRBV4-3 to TRBJ2-2, with 7 bases fitting TRBD1. V shed 4 bases, J shed 0 bases, and the junction held 2 bases outside the gene matches. Germline V gene sequence: CDR1 LGHNA, CDR2 YSLEER. The CDR3 runs 15 residues.

This clone appeared a single time. The chain uses TRBV7-9 and TRBJ1-3; no clear D. Per the germline V gene, CDR1 is SEHNR and CDR2 is FQNEAQ (reference sequence). The CDR3 is 14 amino acids. V lost 6 bases to trimming and J lost 0 bases, with 9 bases between them. As DNA, the CDR3 is TGTGCCAGCAGGTCAACCAGCTCTGGAAACACCATATATTTT. It encodes CASRSTSSGNTIYF.

This sequence joins TRBV6-5 and TRBJ2-5, with D uncertain. The J call is in doubt because the DNA end fits TRBJ2-7 better. CDR1 is MNHEY and CDR2 is SVGAGI in the germline V gene. This CDR3 has 13 amino acids. Here the CDR3 reads CASSYSNSNEQYF. The CDR3 DNA sequence: TGTGCCAGCAGTTACTCAAACAGCAACGAGCAGTACTTC.

The rearrangement links TRBV25-1 to TRBJ1-1; D is possibly TRBD1 (6 bases). CDR3 length: 12 amino acids. Germline loops: CDR1 MGHDK, CDR2 SYGVNS. Trimming left V 7 bases short and J 6 bases short, with 12 bases between. CDR3 amino acids: CASTSGGAEAFF. The CDR3, as DNA: TGTGCCAGCACCTCGGGGGGCGCTGAAGCTTTCTTT. Based on the CDR3 plus reference TRBV25-1 and TRBJ1-1, the full variable domain is EADIYQTPRYLVIGTGKKITLECSQTMGHDKMYWYQQDPGMELHLIHYSYGVNSTEKGDLSSESTVSRIRTEHFPLTLESARPSHTSQYLCASTSGGAEAFFGQGTRLTVV.

The CDR3 here is CSVWGGGGVETQYF. The CDR3 region has the DNA TGCAGCGTTTGGGGGGGTGGAGGGGTTGAGACCCAGTACTTC. The chain is built from TRBV29-1 and TRBJ2-5, with 7 bases fitting TRBD2. Trimming at V came to 5 bases and at J to 5 bases, leaving 11 bases not matched to a gene. CDR3 length: 14 amino acids. Germline CDR1 SQVTM, CDR2 ANQGSEA.

The chain links TRBV27 to TRBJ2-3; the D gene could be TRBD1 or TRBD2 (5 bases each). CDR3 length equals 15 residues. With 5 bases removed from V and 1 base from J, the gap between germline ends came to 13 bases. CDR1 is MNHEY, CDR2 SMNVEV, per germline (reference sequence). This CDR3 is CASSRGTRGTDTQYF. CDR3 sequence (DNA): TGTGCCAGCAGTCGTGGGACCAGGGGCACAGATACGCAGTATTTT.

The chain has TRBV30 and TRBJ1-2; D not certain. The V gene's germline CDR1 is GTSNPN and CDR2 SVGIG (reference sequence). V lost 8 bases, J lost 4 bases, and 14 bases lay in between. The CDR3 sequence is 12 residues long. The CDR3 protein is CAHQGVSYGYTF. The CDR3 DNA is TGTGCCCACCAAGGAGTTAGCTATGGCTACACCTTC.

The rearrangement joins TRBV5-1 to TRBJ2-7; no definite D call. There are 14 residues in the CDR3. Trimming cost V 5 bases and J 2 bases, with 14 bases left between them. Germline V CDR1 and CDR2: SGHRS, YFSETQ. The CDR3 DNA reads as TGCGCCAGCAGTATCCAGACCGCTCCCTACGAGCAGTACTTC. Protein product: CASSIQTAPYEQYF.

This clone was counted once. V usage is TRBV5-8 and J usage is TRBJ2-7, with 7 bases that match TRBD1. The V and J ends lost 4 bases and 1 base, in that order; junction bases with no gene match: 11. The CDR3 runs 16 residues. Germline V gene sequence: CDR1 SGHTS, CDR2 YDEGEE. The CDR3 sequence is CASSNRDSVISYEQYF. CDR3 DNA: TGTGCCAGCAGCAACCGGGACAGCGTTATTTCCTACGAGCAGTACTTC.

The gene calls are TRBV6-5 and TRBJ2-1, with D tentatively TRBD1 (5 bases). The V end lost 4 bases, the J end lost 5 bases, and 18 bases lay between the germline ends. CDR3 length: 16 amino acids. Germline V lookup: CDR1 MNHEY, CDR2 SVGAGI. The CDR3 coding sequence is TGTGCCAGCAGTTCATCCGGGCCAAGGGGCAACAATGAGCAGTTCTTC. This codes for CASSSSGPRGNNEQFF.

This chain connects TRBV28 to TRBJ1-1; 7 positions agree with TRBD1. Trimming removed 1 base from V and 5 bases from J; junction bases left unmatched: 7. Per germline, CDR1 MDHEN and CDR2 SYDVKM. The CDR3 is made up of 15 amino acids. As DNA, the CDR3 is TGTGCCAGCAGTTTATATGGGGACAGAACGACTGAAGCTTTCTTT. This gives the protein CASSLYGDRTTEAFF.